A selection of T cell receptor beta chains follows, all from one sample in a study of blood T cell repertoires in COVID-19. Generated by immunoSEQ multiplex PCR, the TCRdb table keeps only in-frame clones and is missing some. The sample holds a few hundred thousand clones, nearly 90% seen once. Material for sequencing was peripheral blood. The receptor set was obtained from a woman in her thirties or forties who had recovered from COVID-19. The CDR3 runs from the conserved cysteine through the conserved F or W. D genes are given only for firm matches. Expanded clones are given a class, and other clones once, few, many or no size at all.

J	D	size	V	CDR3	DNA
TRBJ2-3	TRBD1	NA	TRBV24-1	CATSLDRATDTQYF	TGTGCCACCAGTCTGGACAGGGCGACAGATACGCAGTATTTT
TRBJ1-5	TRBD1	NA	TRBV7-2	CASSRRGRWSNQPQHF	TGTGCCAGCAGCCGCAGGGGGCGGTGGAGCAATCAGCCCCAGCATTTT
TRBJ1-6	NA	NA	TRBV19	CASSREANNSPLHF	TGTGCCAGTAGTCGGGAGGCGAACAATTCACCCCTCCACTTT
TRBJ1-2	NA	NA	TRBV9	CASSPQGLVYGYTF	TGTGCCAGCAGCCCCCAGGGGTTGGTTTATGGCTACACCTTC
TRBJ1-1	NA	NA	TRBV6-5	CAATRNTEAFF	TGTGCCGCCACGAGAAACACTGAAGCTTTCTTT
TRBJ2-3	TRBD1	NA	TRBV4-1	CASSHPRGNTDTQYF	TGCGCCAGCAGCCACCCCAGGGGGAACACAGATACGCAGTATTTT
TRBJ2-3	TRBD2	NA	TRBV6-5	CASSSGTSGTDTQYF	TGTGCCAGCAGTTCGGGGACTAGCGGCACAGATACGCAGTATTTT
TRBJ2-1	TRBD2	NA	TRBV11-2	CASSRTSGPDNEQFF	TGTGCCAGCAGCCGCACTAGCGGGCCTGACAATGAGCAGTTCTTC
TRBJ2-2	NA	NA	TRBV5-4	CASSLGGAGELFF	TGTGCCAGCAGCTTGGGGGGGGCCGGGGAGCTGTTTTTT
TRBJ2-6	NA	NA	TRBV9	CASSVPFSGANVLTF	TGTGCCAGCAGCGTCCCATTCTCTGGGGCCAACGTCCTGACTTTC
TRBJ1-2	NA	NA	TRBV19	CASRRRRANYGYTF	TGTGCCAGTAGGCGGAGGAGGGCTAACTATGGCTACACCTTC
TRBJ2-1	NA	once	TRBV4-1	CASSQGVGGTANEQFF	TGCGCCAGCAGCCAAGGTGTCGGCGGGACGGCCAATGAGCAGTTCTTC
TRBJ2-3	TRBD2	NA	TRBV5-5	CASSLLAGGSDTQYF	TGTGCCAGCAGCTTACTAGCGGGGGGTTCGGATACGCAGTATTTT
TRBJ2-3	TRBD1	NA	TRBV14	CASSPKQGSTQYF	TGTGCCAGCAGCCCAAAACAGGGGTCTACGCAGTATTTT
TRBJ2-1	NA	NA	TRBV6-5	CASSPYEGDEQFF	TGTGCCAGCAGTCCCTATGAGGGGGATGAGCAGTTCTTC
TRBJ1-2	TRBD1	NA	TRBV5-6	CASSFVGPGGDGYTF	TGTGCCAGCAGCTTCGTCGGCCCAGGGGGCGATGGCTACACCTTC
TRBJ1-6	TRBD1	NA	TRBV24-1	CATSDFSRGLLSSYNSPLHF	TGTGCCACCAGTGATTTTAGCAGGGGGTTATTGAGCTCCTATAATTCACCCCTCCACTTT
TRBJ2-3	TRBD2	once	TRBV3-1/TRBV3-2	CASSRLAGGPRDTQYF	TGTGCCAGCAGTCGACTAGCGGGAGGGCCTAGAGATACGCAGTATTTT
TRBJ1-1	NA	NA	TRBV9	CASSVVRGNTEAFF	TGTGCCAGCAGCGTAGTGCGAGGGAACACTGAAGCTTTCTTT
TRBJ1-1	NA	NA	TRBV19	CASRAGWGTTEAFF	TGTGCCAGTAGGGCAGGGTGGGGGACAACTGAAGCTTTCTTT
TRBJ1-1	TRBD1	once	TRBV19	CASLPDRGTAFSDTEAFF	TGTGCCAGTCTCCCGGACAGGGGTACGGCTTTTTCGGACACTGAAGCTTTCTTT
TRBJ2-2	NA	NA	TRBV19	CASSIFRGTLNTGELFF	TGTGCCAGTAGTATTTTTCGGGGTACTTTGAACACCGGGGAGCTGTTTTTT
TRBJ1-3	NA	NA	TRBV4-1	CASSQARVAGNTIYF	TGCGCCAGCAGCCAAGCGAGGGTGGCTGGAAACACCATATATTTT
TRBJ2-1	NA	NA	TRBV11-3	CASSLDSFRERTYNEQFF	TGTGCCAGCAGCTTAGACTCCTTTCGGGAGAGGACCTACAATGAGCAGTTCTTC
TRBJ2-3	NA	NA	TRBV18	CASSPPGLPDTQYF	TGTGCCAGCTCACCCCCAGGGTTGCCGGACACGCAGTATTTT
TRBJ2-1	TRBD2	NA	TRBV5-1	CASSLRTSGIGGNEQFF	TGCGCCAGCAGCCTTCGGACTAGCGGGATAGGTGGCAATGAGCAGTTCTTC
TRBJ1-6	TRBD1	NA	TRBV5-1	CASSPELTGVNSPLHF	TGCGCCAGCAGCCCGGAGTTGACAGGGGTAAATTCACCCCTCCACTTT
TRBJ2-1	TRBD1	NA	TRBV25-1	CASSEFGTGANEQFF	TGTGCCAGCAGTGAATTTGGGACAGGGGCAAATGAGCAGTTCTTC
TRBJ1-1	NA	NA	TRBV5-1	CASTKLGLTGTSEAFF	TGCGCCAGCACCAAATTGGGATTGACAGGAACCTCCGAAGCTTTCTTT
TRBJ1-4	NA	NA	TRBV28	CASSLYYPGGGEKLFF	TGTGCCAGCAGTTTATACTACCCGGGGGGCGGTGAAAAACTGTTTTTT
TRBJ2-2	NA	NA	TRBV5-1	CASSLLQTNTGELFF	TGCGCCAGCAGCTTGCTTCAGACGAACACCGGGGAGCTGTTTTTT
TRBJ1-6	NA	NA	TRBV3-1/TRBV3-2	CASSTEPTGGLPLHF	TGTGCCAGCTCGACAGAACCCACGGGAGGTCTTCCCCTCCACTTT
TRBJ2-3	NA	NA	TRBV24-1	CATSAPGLDTQYF	TGTGCCACCAGTGCCCCCGGACTTGATACGCAGTATTTT
TRBJ2-5	NA	NA	TRBV11-2	CASSPAVAVQETQYF	TGTGCCAGCAGCCCAGCCGTAGCGGTCCAAGAGACCCAGTACTTC
TRBJ2-7	NA	once	TRBV3-1/TRBV3-2	CASSQAGGRIFEQYF	TGTGCCAGCAGCCAAGCGGGGGGCCGAATTTTCGAGCAGTACTTC
TRBJ1-3	TRBD1	NA	TRBV3-1/TRBV3-2	CASSQVLGGGFGNTIYF	TGTGCCAGCAGCCAAGTACTAGGAGGGGGCTTTGGAAACACCATATATTTT
TRBJ2-5	TRBD1	once	TRBV18	CASSPRQGKETQYF	TGTGCCAGCTCACCAAGACAGGGAAAAGAGACCCAGTACTTC
TRBJ2-3	NA	NA	TRBV9	CASSPSGSTDTQYF	TGTGCCAGCAGCCCGTCCGGGAGCACAGATACGCAGTATTTT
TRBJ1-2	NA	once	TRBV10-2	CASSEEEGLRRGYTF	TGCGCCAGCAGTGAGGAGGAGGGCCTGCGGAGAGGCTACACCTTC
TRBJ2-1	TRBD2	NA	TRBV24-1	CATGTSGYHEQFF	TGTGCCACCGGAACTAGCGGATATCATGAGCAGTTCTTC
TRBJ1-2	NA	NA	TRBV10-3	CAISESDSYGYTF	TGTGCCATCAGTGAGTCCGACAGCTATGGCTACACCTTC
TRBJ2-5	TRBD1	NA	TRBV12-3/TRBV12-4	CASSKGQVETQYF	TGTGCCAGCAGTAAGGGACAGGTGGAGACCCAGTACTTC
TRBJ2-5	NA	NA	TRBV7-3	CASSSSGGQTQYF	TGTGCCAGCAGCTCTTCCGGCGGGCAGACCCAGTACTTC
TRBJ2-2	TRBD2	NA	TRBV7-3	CASSLTSGFLSTGELFF	TGTGCCAGCAGCTTGACTAGCGGGTTTCTTAGCACCGGGGAGCTGTTTTTT
TRBJ1-3	NA	few	TRBV5-8	CASSLGASSGNTIYF	TGTGCCAGCAGCCTGGGGGCGTCCTCTGGAAACACCATATATTTT
TRBJ1-5	TRBD1	NA	TRBV18	CASSPRRGQGLDQPQHF	TGTGCCAGCTCACCAAGAAGAGGACAGGGTTTAGACCAGCCCCAGCATTTT
TRBJ1-4	NA	NA	TRBV27	CASNHGGGMLEKLFF	TGTGCCAGCAACCACGGGGGGGGGATGCTTGAAAAACTGTTTTTT
TRBJ2-7	NA	few	TRBV5-1	CASSLGANYEQYF	TGCGCCAGCAGCTTGGGCGCGAATTACGAGCAGTACTTC
TRBJ2-1	TRBD2	NA	TRBV5-4	CASSAQGLAGSYNEQFF	TGTGCCAGCAGCGCCCAGGGACTAGCGGGCTCCTACAATGAGCAGTTCTTC
TRBJ2-7	TRBD1	NA	TRBV6-6	CASSNTRTGHEQYF	TGTGCCAGCAGCAATACAAGGACAGGTCATGAGCAGTACTTC
TRBJ1-2	TRBD1	NA	TRBV30	CAWEDRVGGYTF	TGTGCCTGGGAGGACAGGGTGGGTGGCTACACCTTC
TRBJ1-2	NA	NA	TRBV25-1	CASSKTGVRGYTF	TGTGCCAGTTCCAAGACGGGGGTGAGGGGCTACACCTTC
TRBJ2-3	TRBD2	NA	TRBV7-3	CASSTGLAGTQYF	TGTGCCAGCAGCACTGGACTAGCTGGTACGCAGTATTTT
TRBJ1-2	NA	NA	TRBV29-1	CSVEGETNYGYTF	TGCAGCGTTGAGGGCGAGACTAACTATGGCTACACCTTC
TRBJ1-4	NA	once	TRBV19	CASSMAWSANEKLFF	TGTGCCAGTAGTATGGCCTGGTCCGCTAATGAAAAACTGTTTTTT
TRBJ2-5	TRBD2	NA	TRBV9	CASSVASGRGETQYF	TGTGCCAGCAGCGTGGCTAGCGGGAGAGGAGAGACCCAGTACTTC